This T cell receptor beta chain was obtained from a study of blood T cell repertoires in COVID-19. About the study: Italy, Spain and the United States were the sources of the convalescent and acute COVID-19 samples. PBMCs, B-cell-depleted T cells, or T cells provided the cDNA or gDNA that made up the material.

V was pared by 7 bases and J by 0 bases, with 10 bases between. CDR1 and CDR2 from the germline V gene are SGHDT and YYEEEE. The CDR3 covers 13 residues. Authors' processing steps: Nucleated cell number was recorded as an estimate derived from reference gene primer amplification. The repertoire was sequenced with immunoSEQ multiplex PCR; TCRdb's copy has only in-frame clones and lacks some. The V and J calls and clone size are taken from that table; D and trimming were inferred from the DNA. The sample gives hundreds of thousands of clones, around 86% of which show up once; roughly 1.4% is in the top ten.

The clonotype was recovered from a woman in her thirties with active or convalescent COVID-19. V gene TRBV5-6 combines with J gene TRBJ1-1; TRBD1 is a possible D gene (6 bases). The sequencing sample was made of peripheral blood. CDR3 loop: CASQGQMNTEAFF. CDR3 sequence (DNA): TGTGCCAGCCAAGGACAGATGAACACTGAAGCTTTCTTT.